These 4 T cell receptor beta chains were all obtained from the same sample, sequenced in a study of control samples from healthy donors and cancer patients. Profiling relied on immunoSEQ multiplex PCR, and the TCRdb table lists in-frame clones only, not all of them. Among about 120,000 clones listed, about 90% were seen once. Sequenced input: blood. The source is a man between 18 and 29 years old in good health.

V gene TRBV7-8 combines with J gene TRBJ2-7; perhaps TRBD1 as D (5 bases). CDR1 and CDR2 from the germline V gene are SGHVS and FQNEAQ. The CDR3 is made up of 15 amino acids. Trimming took 4 bases from V and 3 from J, leaving 16 bases between them. CDR3 region: CASSSAQGFGYEQYF. CDR3 DNA: TGTGCCAGCAGCTCCGCCCAGGGTTTCGGCTACGAGCAGTACTTC. The full variable domain, in which reference TRBV7-8 and TRBJ2-7 provide the parts outside the CDR3, is GAGVSQSPRYKVAKRGQDVALRCDPISGHVSLFWYQQALGQGPEFLTYFQNEAQLDKSGLPSDRFFAERPEGSVSTLKIQRTQQEDSAVYLCASSSAQGFGYEQYFGPGTRLTVT.

The genes are TRBV6-1 and TRBJ1-5; 9 bases align to TRBD1. The CDR3 runs 18 residues. V lost 4 bases and J lost 0; bases outside the gene matches: 10. In germline, CDR1 is MNHNS, CDR2 SASEGT. The CDR3 sequence is CASSARSGTGYSNQPQHF. The DNA of the CDR3 is TGTGCCAGCAGTGCTCGATCCGGGACAGGGTATAGCAATCAGCCCCAGCATTTT.

The count of this clone is one. The chain couples TRBV30 to TRBJ2-7, with D unresolved. CDR1 is GTSNPN and CDR2 is SVGIG in the germline V gene (reference sequence). The CDR3 has 11 amino acids. Trimming removed 2 bases from V and 5 bases from J, with 7 bases in between. The CDR3 DNA reads as TGTGCCTGGAGTTCGTGGAACGAGCAGTACTTC. This sequence encodes CAWSSWNEQYF. The entire variable domain, with the rest obtained from reference TRBV30 and TRBJ2-7, is as follows: SQTIHQWPATLVQPVGSPLSLECTVEGTSNPNLYWYRQAAGRGLQLLFYSVGIGQISSEVPQNLSASRPQDRQFILSSKKLLLSDSGFYLCAWSSWNEQYFGPGTRLTVT.

V usage is TRBV6-5 and J usage is TRBJ1-1; D remains ambiguous. The CDR3 runs to 14 residues. The V end was cut by 10 bases, the J end by 2 bases, with 17 bases between. The germline gives CDR1 MNHEY, CDR2 SVGAGI. This CDR3 reads CATYLRRGNTEAFF. The CDR3 DNA is TGTGCCACATACCTGAGGCGAGGAAACACTGAAGCTTTCTTT.